The clone carrying this TCR beta chain came up once. Its target is unknown. TCRdb re-called the reads with MiXCR, one entry per CDR3 protein. The data contain approximately 120,000 distinct CDR3 sequences, about 32% of them singletons. This entry comes from a study of T cell repertoires in cytomegalovirus infection. The CDR3 length is 15 residues. Trimming stripped 5 bases from V and 4 bases from J, with 17 bases between. From germline, CDR1 is MNHEY and CDR2 SVGAGI. V gene TRBV6-5 combines with J gene TRBJ1-1; TRBD1 might be the D (5 bases). This TCR was recovered from a human donor in good health (CMV status not recorded). Some clones in this sample may be carry-over from other donors' samples. The sample here was CD8+ T cells from cultured PBMCs, taken from culture after CMV antigen stimulation. Here the CDR3 reads CASSPNPAGGTEAFF. Written as DNA, the CDR3 is TGTGCCAGCAGTCCAAACCCCGCCGGGGGCACTGAAGCTTTCTTT.